This T cell receptor (beta chain) was identified in a study of tumor-infiltrating lymphocytes in oesophageal squamous cell carcinoma. MiXCR, run by TCRdb on the PCR reads, gives a single entry per CDR3 protein. The sample lists tens of thousands of distinct CDR3 sequences; roughly a third were seen once. Deletions cut 5 bases from V and 0 bases from J, with 14 bases between. CDR1 and CDR2 (germline): SGHTA, FQGTGA. The CDR3 contains 17 residues. The sequence was obtained from a female donor with esophageal squamous cell carcinoma. V gene TRBV7-3 combines with J gene TRBJ2-6; D could derive from TRBD1 or TRBD2 (5 bases each). Sequencing was done on a sample of esophageal tumor tissue. CDR3: CASSLGGSFSGANVLTF. The CDR3 nucleotides are TGTGCCAGCAGCCTTGGGGGATCTTTCTCTGGGGCCAACGTCCTGACTTTC.